This TCR beta chain derives from a study of blood T cells in healthy people across ages. Alongside a J-beta primer mix, a sample-barcoded 5' primer served in a second PCR lasting about 6 to 11 cycles. TCRdb fed the 5' RACE reads into MiXCR, producing one record per CDR3 protein. The sample holds 800,000 to 950,000 distinct CDR3 sequences, 25% to 30% seen once. Germline V gives CDR1 SNHLY, CDR2 FYNNEI. CDR3 size: 13 residues. In its sample, this clonotype was seen once. One base away lies a much larger clone, so this may be a sequencing read error. This sample was shared with a second study, whose subject was T cells of mothers and their children.

The chain joins TRBV2 to TRBJ2-7; tentative D call: TRBD1 (6 bases). The origin of this receptor is a woman in her 40s in good health. Material for sequencing was blood. The CDR3 is CASGLDRSYGQYF. The CDR3 DNA is TGTGCCAGTGGCCTGGACAGATCCTACGGGCAGTACTTC.